The clone carrying this TCR beta chain was observed at least ten times. The sample, roughly 9.5 milliliters of peripheral blood, was drawn from each donor. The data belong to a study of blood T cells in healthy people across ages. A second PCR of 7 to 11 cycles used a sample-barcoded 5' primer and a J-beta primer mix. The authors tagged each cDNA molecule using a template-switch adaptor with 12 random nucleotides. One entry per CDR3 protein results from TCRdb running MiXCR on the 5' RACE reads. Of 650,000 to 900,000 distinct CDR3 sequences in the sample, approximately 67% were seen once. The CDR3 covers 15 residues. Looked up from germline, CDR1 is SQVTM and CDR2 is ANQGSEA. Unmatched junction bases numbered 6, after V lost 3 bases and J lost 3 bases.

This clonotype was obtained from a man aged 30 to 45 in good health. The V call is TRBV29-1, the J call TRBJ2-3, with 10 positions matching TRBD2. Sequencing was done on a sample of blood. DNA for the CDR3: TGCAGCGTTGAGTCGGCTAGCGGGGGAACAGATACGCAGTATTTT. It codes for CSVESASGGTDTQYF.